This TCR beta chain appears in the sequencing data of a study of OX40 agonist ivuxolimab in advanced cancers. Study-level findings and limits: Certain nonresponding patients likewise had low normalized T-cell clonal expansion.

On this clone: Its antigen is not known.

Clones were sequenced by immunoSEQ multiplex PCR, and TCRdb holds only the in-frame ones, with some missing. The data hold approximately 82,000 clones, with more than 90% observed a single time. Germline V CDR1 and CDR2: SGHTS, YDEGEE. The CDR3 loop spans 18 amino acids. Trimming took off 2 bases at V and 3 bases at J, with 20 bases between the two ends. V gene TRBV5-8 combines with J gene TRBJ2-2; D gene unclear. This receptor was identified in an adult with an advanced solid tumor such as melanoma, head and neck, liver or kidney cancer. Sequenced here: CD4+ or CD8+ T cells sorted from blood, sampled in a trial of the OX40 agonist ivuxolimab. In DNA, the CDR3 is TGTGCCAGCAGCTTCACGGGCGGCAGTCAATCCTACACCGGGGAGCTGTTTTTT. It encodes CASSFTGGSQSYTGELFF.